This T cell receptor (beta chain) was documented in a study of T-cell reconstitution after alpha-beta-depleted transplantation in children. Findings and caveats of the study: Newly produced T cells mostly accounted for T-cell counts and diversity one year post-transplant. Recipient T cells and thymic progenitors that survived were the source of the high TCRbeta diversity seen at day 60 in some patients.

Unique molecular identifiers featured in how the TCRbeta library was prepared. MiXCR, applied by TCRdb to the PCR reads, yields one record per CDR3 protein. The repertoire has approximately 800,000 distinct CDR3 sequences, about 16% of them found once; the top ten carry 5%. The table lists this clonotype with a few counts. Antigen: not known. The CDR3 extends over 14 amino acids. V was clipped by 6 bases and J by 5 bases, with 15 bases between them. The source was PBMCs, mostly from graft donor cells, collected 360 days after TCRalphabeta/CD19-depleted stem cell transplant. The source of this sequence is a male patient between 10 and 17 years old who had a stem cell transplant for acute lymphoblastic leukemia, so the T cells may come from the graft donor. The rearrangement links TRBV12-3 or TRBV12-4 to TRBJ2-3, with D unresolved. CDR3 sequence reads: CASSLPPGEDTQYF. The CDR3 DNA follows: TGTGCCAGCAGCCTACCTCCGGGTGAAGATACGCAGTATTTT.